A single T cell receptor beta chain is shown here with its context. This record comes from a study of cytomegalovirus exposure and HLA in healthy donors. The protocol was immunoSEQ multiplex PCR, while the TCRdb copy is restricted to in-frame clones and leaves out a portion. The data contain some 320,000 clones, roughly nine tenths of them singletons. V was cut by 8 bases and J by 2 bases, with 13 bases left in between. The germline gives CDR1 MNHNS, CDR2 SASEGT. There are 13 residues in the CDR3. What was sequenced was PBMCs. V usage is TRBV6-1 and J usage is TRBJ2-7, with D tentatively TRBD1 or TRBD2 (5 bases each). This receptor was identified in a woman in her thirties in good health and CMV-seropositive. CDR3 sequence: CASGWGRTYEQYF. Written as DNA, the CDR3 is TGTGCCAGCGGATGGGGACGGACCTACGAGCAGTACTTC.